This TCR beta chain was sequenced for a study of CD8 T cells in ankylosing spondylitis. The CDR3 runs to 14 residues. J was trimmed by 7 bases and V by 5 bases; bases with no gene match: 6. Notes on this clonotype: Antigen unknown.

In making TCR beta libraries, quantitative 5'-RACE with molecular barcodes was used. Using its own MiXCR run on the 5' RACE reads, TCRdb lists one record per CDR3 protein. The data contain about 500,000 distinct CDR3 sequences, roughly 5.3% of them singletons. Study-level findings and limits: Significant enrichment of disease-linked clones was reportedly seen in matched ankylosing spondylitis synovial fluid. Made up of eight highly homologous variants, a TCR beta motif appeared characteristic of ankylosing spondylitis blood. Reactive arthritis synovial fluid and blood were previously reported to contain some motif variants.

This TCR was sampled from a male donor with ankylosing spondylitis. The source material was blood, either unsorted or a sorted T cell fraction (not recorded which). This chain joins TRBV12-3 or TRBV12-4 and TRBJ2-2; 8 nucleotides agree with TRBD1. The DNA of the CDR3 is TGTGCCAGCAGTGTTACAGGGGGTATCGGGGAGCTGTTTTTT. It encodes CASSVTGGIGELFF.